The entry below gives a single TCR beta chain sequence along with its context. This receptor's antigen is unknown. Per-nucleotide qualities are absent, and no much larger clonotype sits a single base away. The data were obtained in a study of blood T cell repertoires in COVID-19 (dated by TCRdb to the early 2020s). The study in broad terms: The collaborator samples originated in the United States, Italy and Spain and spanned the acute and convalescent phases of COVID-19. Where HLA class I and class II types were available, the types were taken from metadata supplied by the sample provider, not from assay-based typing. Nearly every sample came with metadata listing a de-identified subject ID, COVID-19 status, age in years and sex. Deeply sampled blood TCRbeta repertoires from subjects exposed to, actively infected with, or recovered from COVID-19 were included in the dataset. The repertoires were made available in a free public database intended to serve as a resource for research on the immune response to SARS-CoV-2. The prospective study material was composed of cDNA or gDNA derived from T cells, B-cell-depleted T cells, or PBMCs. Samples came from the ongoing ImmuneRACE study (first 160 participants) plus 1,254 subjects from 6 global collaborators.

TCRbeta CDR3 regions were amplified from genomic DNA using the immunoSEQ Assay, a bias-controlled multiplex PCR. The authors' analysis ran thus. Within the assay, amplification of reference gene primers was used to estimate how many nucleated cells each sample contained. Sequence reads were collapsed and filtered to measure the absolute abundance of every unique TCRbeta CDR3 rearrangement. For each sample, productive Simpson clonality was calculated as the square root of Simpson's diversity index over productive rearrangements. TCRdb holds this immuneACCESS table with in-frame rearrangements only. Some clones are missing; in checked studies, unresolved V genes explain under half, and the rest has no known cause. The V and J calls and clone size were taken over from that table, and D and trimming were inferred from the DNA. A total of almost 300,000 clones appear in this sample, roughly 86% of them only once. In total, the top ten clones hold over 8.5% of the sample.

In Seattle, one collaborating source enrolled patients while the infection was active and tracked those patients longitudinally over the course of disease. Whole blood was collected in K2EDTA tubes by collaborating institutions according to the institutions' own protocols. For TCRbeta analysis, collaborators shipped samples as frozen whole blood, isolated PBMCs, or DNA extracted from either of those sample types. Based on the germline V gene, the CDR1 and CDR2 sequences are ENHRY and SYGVKD. Spanning cysteine to phenylalanine, the CDR3 consists of 15 amino acids. This entry keeps only the CDR3 DNA: 45 bases, framed from base 1. V lost 2 bases and J lost 2 bases, and the count of bases not matched to a germline gene is 4. What the work shows at the level of the full study, not this receptor alone: The amount of clinical and demographic metadata varied by source and participant and was provided uncurated.

The chain is encoded by TRBV10-3 joined to TRBJ2-3, with 7 bases matching TRBD1. The source material was peripheral blood. The TCR comes from a woman aged 25-40 years with COVID-19, enrolled during active disease. The CDR3 amino acid sequence is: CAISELGQNTDTQYF. The bases are TGTGCCATCAGTGAGCTGGGACAGAACACAGATACGCAGTATTTT.